Listed below are T cell receptor beta chains from one sample, sequenced in a study of beta chain features in type 1 diabetes. Profiled with immunoSEQ multiplex PCR; TCRdb holds only in-frame clones, not every one. The sample contains roughly 610,000 clones, 15% to 18% of which appear only once. The sequenced sample consisted of naive CD4+ T cells from blood. The source is a man aged 18 to 29 in good health. CDR3s leave out the opening cysteine and the closing phenylalanine or tryptophan.

>12|TRBV6-6|TRBJ2-7
ASSRTDVRYEQY
>11|TRBV19|TRBJ1-2
ASSTTGGYGYT
>15|TRBV25-1|TRBJ1-4
ASSEGGVWATNEKLF
>12|TRBV4-1|TRBJ2-7
ASSQGQKGQGQY
>13|TRBV7-2|TRBJ1-5
ASSLGPQGAQPQH
>12|TRBV7-2|TRBJ2-7
ASRPGGSRYEQY
>10|TRBV30|TRBJ1-4
AWQGTNEKLV
>13|TRBV5-6|TRBJ2-4
ASSLASGAKNIQY
>14|TRBV7-2|TRBJ2-7
ASSSQPGGGSYEQY
>14|TRBV4-3|TRBJ2-7
ASSQGGSGSSYEQY
>9|TRBV2|TRBJ2-3
ASSETDTQY
>15|TRBV29-1|TRBJ1-2
SVGLLIVGSNFYGYT
>11|TRBV7-9|TRBJ1-2
ASSLDSNYGYT
>12|TRBV7-2|TRBJ2-3
ASSSLRGLDTQY
>12|TRBV13|TRBJ2-7
ASTHYGSLYEQY
>15|TRBV11-3|TRBJ2-6
ASSPGTGGAGANVLT
>11|TRBV27|TRBJ2-2
ASSLIPTGELF
>15|TRBV15|TRBJ2-7
ATSRDIAGGPLYEQY
>14|TRBV7-2|TRBJ2-7
ASSLDAASGRVEQY
>13|TRBV4-3|TRBJ2-1
ASSRQGTRINEQF
>11|TRBV29-1|TRBJ1-1
SVRRGGGTEAF
>14|TRBV12-1|TRBJ2-7
ASSVLGGKRGYEQY
>15|TRBV7-9|TRBJ2-5
ASSLGSTSGALETQY
>15|TRBV1|TRBJ2-3
TSSQDRTSGGADTQY
>13|TRBV4-1|TRBJ1-2
ASSQDRAGPYGYT
>12|TRBV28|TRBJ1-2
ASSERGWDYGYT
>15|TRBV4-2|TRBJ2-3
ASSQAGTGLYTDTQY
>10|TRBV28|TRBJ2-7
ASSMAQDEQY
>13|TRBV7-9|TRBJ1-5
ASSLTGTGNQPQH
>11|TRBV10-3|TRBJ2-7
AISGTGSYEQY
>13|TRBV11-2|TRBJ2-5
ASSLDHDFQETQY
>12|TRBV5-1|TRBJ1-2
ASNGQASNYGYT
>14|TRBV6-5|TRBJ1-2
ASSYGTGLSNYGYT
>14|TRBV4-1|TRBJ2-1
ASSQDFSSSYNEQF
>13|TRBV25-1|TRBJ1-2
ASSARTGGFYGYT
>15|TRBV27|TRBJ2-1
ASTLRTSGGQNNEQF
>13|TRBV6-5|TRBJ1-1
ASSSGQLMNTEAF
>12|TRBV11-2|TRBJ1-5
ASSLAVSNQPQH
>13|TRBV4-3|TRBJ2-4
ASSPLGGTKNIQY
>13|TRBV5-4|TRBJ2-1
ASSRGQAVTNEQF
>11|TRBV7-3|TRBJ2-2
ASSLRGSGELF
>11|TRBV28|TRBJ2-1
ASRVRDSNEQF
>11|TRBV28|TRBJ2-2
ASVAGGTGELF